This record covers a single T cell receptor beta chain. The ends were cut back, 4 bases at V and 1 base at J, with 10 bases in the middle. From germline, CDR1 is MDHEN and CDR2 SYDVKM. The CDR3 totals 15 residues. The sample comes from a study of CD8 T cells in Susac syndrome. When the RNA was reverse transcribed, random hexamers were used with an input of roughly 0.5 to 1 ug. TCRdb called the immunoSEQ multiplex PCR reads again in MiXCR, with one record for every CDR3 protein. This sample has about 400,000 distinct CDR3 sequences, with roughly 85% found just once. V gene TRBV28 combines with J gene TRBJ1-4; D may be TRBD1 (5 bases). Material: CD8+ T cells from PBMCs. The receptor was isolated from a human donor with multiple sclerosis. CDR3 residues: CASSYVGETNEKLFF. In nucleotides, the CDR3 is TGTGCCAGCAGTTATGTAGGGGAAACTAATGAAAAACTGTTTTTT.